This T cell receptor beta chain was obtained from a study of blood T cell repertoires in COVID-19. For the study at large: The samples span acute and convalescent COVID-19 from the United States, Italy and Spain.

Generated by immunoSEQ multiplex PCR, the TCRdb table keeps only in-frame clones and is missing some. The sample includes roughly 71,000 clones, approximately 91% of them seen just once. CDR3 length: 15 amino acids. Germline assignment: CDR1 MNHEY and CDR2 SMNVEV (reference sequence). Germline trimming cut 3 bases from V and 7 bases from J; bases unmatched to any gene: 8. The chain links TRBV27 to TRBJ1-5; 8 bases map to TRBD1. The specimen sequenced was peripheral blood. The source is a man aged 45 to 65 with acute or convalescent COVID-19. The DNA for the CDR3 is TGTGCCAGCAGTTTTCAGGGGGCTAATGGGCAGCCCCAGCATTTT. It codes for CASSFQGANGQPQHF.